This T cell receptor beta chain was identified in a study of identical twins. Findings and caveats of the study: Cross-sectional statistics underpinned the conclusions; the same donors were not followed. Cord blood beta clonotypes that were abundant carried fewer insertions, and memory repertoires showed no such trend. Beta out-of-frame sequences showed weaker excess twin sharing.

This clonotype was observed many times. Antigen: not known. Template switching added a universal primer site; cDNA carried unique molecular identifiers. TCRdb reprocessed the 5' RACE reads via MiXCR and lists one record per CDR3 protein. Of approximately 220,000 distinct CDR3 sequences listed, less than 8% are singletons. V was pared by 4 bases and J by 0 bases, with 6 bases between. CDR1 and CDR2 (germline): LGHDT, YNNKEL (reference sequence). This CDR3 is 13 amino acids long. These data also featured in a second study, about yellow fever vaccine responses in identical twins.

Sample: memory (CD45RO+) T cells sorted from blood. The gene calls are TRBV3-1 and TRBJ1-1, with D possibly matching TRBD1 (5 bases). This TCR came from a woman younger than 30 in good health. CDR3 protein: CASSRGVNTEAFF. CDR3 in DNA: TGTGCCAGCAGCCGGGGGGTGAACACTGAAGCTTTCTTT.